Each of the 13 T cell receptor beta chains below was sequenced from the same sample in a study of cytotoxic CD8 clonotypes in ibrutinib-treated CLL (dated by TCRdb to the early 2020s). In the paper's terms, the time point label means: approximately 25 months on ibrutinib. Library creation used the immunoSEQ multiplex PCR assay. TCRdb retrieved this table from immuneACCESS and kept in-frame rearrangements only. Not all clones are present; in checked studies, unresolved V genes account for under half, and no reason is known for the remainder. The sample table holds some 200,000 clones, of which about 72% were seen once. The ten largest clones add up to around 15% of the sample. This specimen consisted of PBMCs, obtained after 24 months of ibrutinib treatment. The receptors were sampled from a human donor with chronic lymphocytic leukemia.

The CDR3 nucleotides are TGCAGCGCCGGGGACAGTACCTCCTATGGCTACACCTTC. This translates into CSAGDSTSYGYTF. This chain connects TRBV29-1 to TRBJ1-2, with 7 bases fitting TRBD1. The junction had 9 bases not matched to a gene; V was cut back by 7 bases and J by 4 bases. Per the germline V gene, CDR1 is SQVTM and CDR2 is ANQGSEA. The length of the CDR3 is 13 residues.

The table lists this clone with a few counts. V and J are TRBV11-2 and TRBJ2-7, with D uncertain. Per germline, CDR1 SGHAT and CDR2 FQNNGV. The CDR3 is made up of 14 amino acids. Trimming pared 4 bases from V and 3 bases from J, leaving 13 bases between. The chain's CDR3 is CASSYRRNFYEQYF. The CDR3 DNA follows: TGTGCCAGCAGCTATCGGCGGAACTTCTACGAGCAGTACTTC.

This clone was seen only a few times. The genes are TRBV25-1 and TRBJ2-4, with D possibly being TRBD1 (5 bases). V gave up 5 bases and J gave up 8 bases, with 13 bases separating them. Germline-derived CDR1 and CDR2 are MGHDK and SYGVNS. The CDR3 is 13 amino acids. CDR3 amino acids: CASSTQAYDIQYF. CDR3 in DNA: TGTGCCAGCAGTACACAGGCGTATGACATTCAGTACTTC. The full variable domain, rest sourced from reference TRBV25-1 and TRBJ2-4, is EADIYQTPRYLVIGTGKKITLECSQTMGHDKMYWYQQDPGMELHLIHYSYGVNSTEKGDLSSESTVSRIRTEHFPLTLESARPSHTSQYLCASSTQAYDIQYFGAGTRLSVL.

This clone was detected a few times. The chain is built from TRBV25-1 and TRBJ1-5, with D unresolved. The CDR3 totals 13 residues. Germline V gives CDR1 MGHDK, CDR2 SYGVNS. The V and J ends lost 3 bases and 0 bases respectively, with 3 bases between them. The chain's CDR3 is CASSEGSNQPQHF. The CDR3 DNA is TGTGCCAGCAGTGAGGGTAGCAATCAGCCCCAGCATTTT.

The chain uses TRBV4-3 and TRBJ2-4; 11 bases are shared with TRBD2. After removal of 0 bases from V and 6 bases from J, the junction contained 10 bases not matched to a gene. The CDR3 is 18 amino acids. Germline values: CDR1 LGHNA, CDR2 YSLEER. CDR3 sequence: CASSQDKRSGRATNIQYF. CDR3 DNA sequence: TGCGCCAGCAGCCAAGATAAGCGTAGCGGGAGGGCAACAAACATTCAGTACTTC.

The chain recombines TRBV9 with TRBJ2-7, with TRBD2 matching 7 bases. The CDR3 has 16 amino acids. The ends lost 0 bases at V and 1 base at J; junction bases unmatched: 7. In germline, CDR1 is SGDLS, CDR2 YYNGEE. The DNA for the CDR3 is TGTGCCAGCAGCGTAGGGTTGCGGGAGATGTCCTACGAGCAGTACTTC. Its translation: CASSVGLREMSYEQYF.

In DNA, the CDR3 is TGTGCCAGCAGTTTAATTTCCATCACCTACGAGCAGTACTTC. This gives the protein CASSLISITYEQYF. J is TRBJ2-7 and V is TRBV28; no clear D gene. Germline values: CDR1 MDHEN, CDR2 SYDVKM. V was trimmed by 2 bases and J by 2 bases, leaving 10 bases between them. The CDR3 covers 14 residues.

This sequence joins TRBV25-1 and TRBJ2-1, with 12 positions matching TRBD2. V lost 2 bases, J lost 8 bases, and 7 bases stayed unmatched. Germline-derived CDR1 and CDR2 are MGHDK and SYGVNS. This CDR3 has 16 amino acids. The CDR3 sequence is CASSELGLAGRDEQFF. The CDR3 nucleotides read TGTGCCAGCAGTGAACTTGGACTAGCGGGAAGGGATGAGCAGTTCTTC. The entire variable domain, with the rest obtained from reference TRBV25-1 and TRBJ2-1, is as follows: EADIYQTPRYLVIGTGKKITLECSQTMGHDKMYWYQQDPGMELHLIHYSYGVNSTEKGDLSSESTVSRIRTEHFPLTLESARPSHTSQYLCASSELGLAGRDEQFFGPGTRLTVL.

The rearrangement uses TRBV30 and TRBJ2-7; D is ambiguous. Germline V gene sequence: CDR1 GTSNPN, CDR2 SVGIG (reference sequence). V was clipped by 3 bases and J by 1 base, with 7 bases between them. This CDR3 spans 12 amino acids. In DNA form, the CDR3 reads TGTGCCTGGAGCCCTAATTCCTACGAGCAGTACTTC. Translation gives CAWSPNSYEQYF.

The chain recombines TRBV27 with TRBJ1-1; D gene unclear. The germline CDR1 and CDR2 sequences are MNHEY and SMNVEV (reference sequence). The V gene lost 3 bases and the J gene lost 11 bases, with 13 bases spanning the gap. This CDR3 comprises 12 residues. CDR3 nucleotide sequence: TGTGCCAGCAGTTTCGAGGACGGGGTGGCTTTCTTT. Encoded protein: CASSFEDGVAFF.

The rearrangement uses TRBV5-1 and TRBJ2-2, with a possible D match to TRBD2 (5 bases). The CDR3 covers 15 residues. Trimming shortened V by 0 bases and J by 4 bases, and 10 bases separated the two germline ends. Germline V CDR1 and CDR2: SGHRS, YFSETQ. The CDR3 DNA reads as TGCGCCAGCAGCTTGGGGACTTTAGGCACCGGGGAGCTGTTTTTT. Translating it yields CASSLGTLGTGELFF.

The chain combines TRBV29-1 with TRBJ2-7, with 8 bases aligning to TRBD1. With 3 bases clipped from V and 4 bases from J, the junction kept 5 bases outside the gene matches. Germline loops: CDR1 SQVTM, CDR2 ANQGSEA. The CDR3 totals 13 residues. The CDR3 DNA is TGCAGCGTTGAGGGACAGGTAGAGTACGAGCAGTACTTC. It encodes CSVEGQVEYEQYF.

The chain combines TRBV30 with TRBJ2-1; possibly TRBD1 or TRBD2 for D (5 bases each). The CDR3 is 14 residues long. With 4 bases removed from V and 4 bases from J, the gap between germline ends came to 14 bases. CDR1 is GTSNPN, CDR2 SVGIG, per germline (reference sequence). The CDR3 DNA follows: TGTGCCTGGACTTGGGACGGTCGATACAATGAGCAGTTCTTC. Its translation: CAWTWDGRYNEQFF.